The source of this TCR beta chain is a study of T cell changes during pregnancy in multiple sclerosis. Sequencing was performed with immunoSEQ multiplex PCR; in TCRdb, only in-frame clones are kept and a portion is missing. Here the sample spans under 45,000 clones, about nine tenths being singletons. Trimming pared 2 bases from V and 2 bases from J, leaving 10 bases between. This CDR3 is 14 amino acids long. Per the germline V gene, CDR1 is GTSNPN and CDR2 is SVGIG (reference sequence). This sequence joins TRBV30 and TRBJ2-1; no reliable D call. The sequenced sample was peripheral blood, obtained in the second trimester of pregnancy. The receptor was isolated from a female donor in good health, enrolled as a control in a pregnancy study. The DNA for the CDR3 is TGTGCCTGGAGTCTAGGCAGCACCTACAATGAGCAGTTCTTC. Protein sequence: CAWSLGSTYNEQFF.